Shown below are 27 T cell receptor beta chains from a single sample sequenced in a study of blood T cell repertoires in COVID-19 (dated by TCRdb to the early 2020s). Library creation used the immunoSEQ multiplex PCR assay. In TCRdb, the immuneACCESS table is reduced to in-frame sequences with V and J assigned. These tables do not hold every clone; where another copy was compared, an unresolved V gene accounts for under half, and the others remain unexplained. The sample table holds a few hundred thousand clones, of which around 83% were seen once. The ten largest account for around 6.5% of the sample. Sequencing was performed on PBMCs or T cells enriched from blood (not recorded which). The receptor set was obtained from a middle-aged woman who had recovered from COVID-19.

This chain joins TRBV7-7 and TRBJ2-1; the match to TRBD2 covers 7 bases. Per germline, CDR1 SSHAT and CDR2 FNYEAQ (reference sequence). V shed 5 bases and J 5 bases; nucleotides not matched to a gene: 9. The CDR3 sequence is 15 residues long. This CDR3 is CASSPRAAGNNEQFF. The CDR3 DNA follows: TGTGCCAGCAGCCCGCGGGCAGCGGGAAACAATGAGCAGTTCTTC. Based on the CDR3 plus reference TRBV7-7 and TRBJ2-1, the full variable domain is GAGVSQSPRYKVTKRGQDVTLRCDPISSHATLYWYQQALGQGPEFLTYFNYEAQPDKSGLPSDRFSAERPEGSISTLTIQRTEQRDSAMYRCASSPRAAGNNEQFFGPGTRLTVL.

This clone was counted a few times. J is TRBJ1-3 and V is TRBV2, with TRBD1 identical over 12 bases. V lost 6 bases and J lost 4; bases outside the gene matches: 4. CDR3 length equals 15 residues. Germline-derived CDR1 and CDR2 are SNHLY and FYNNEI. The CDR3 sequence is CASSRDRGQGNTIYF. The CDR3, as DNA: TGTGCCAGCAGCCGGGACAGGGGGCAAGGAAACACCATATATTTT.

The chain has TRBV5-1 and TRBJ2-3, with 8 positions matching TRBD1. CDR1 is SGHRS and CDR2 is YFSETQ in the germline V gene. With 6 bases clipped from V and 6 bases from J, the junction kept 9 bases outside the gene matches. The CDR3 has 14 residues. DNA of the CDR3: TGCGCCAGCACCGGGACAGGAGGTAGGGATACGCAGTATTTT. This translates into CASTGTGGRDTQYF.

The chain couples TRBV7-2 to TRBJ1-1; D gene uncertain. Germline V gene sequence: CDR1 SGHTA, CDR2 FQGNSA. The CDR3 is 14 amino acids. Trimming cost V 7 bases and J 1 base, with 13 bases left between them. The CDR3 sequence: CASTPSRENTEAFF. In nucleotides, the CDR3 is TGTGCCAGCACCCCCTCGCGAGAGAACACTGAAGCTTTCTTT.

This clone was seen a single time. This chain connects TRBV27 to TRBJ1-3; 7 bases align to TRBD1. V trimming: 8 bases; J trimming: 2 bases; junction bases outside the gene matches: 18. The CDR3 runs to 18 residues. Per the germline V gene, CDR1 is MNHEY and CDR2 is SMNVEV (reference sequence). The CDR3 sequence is CASGHRGASGGPGNTIYF. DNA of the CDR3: TGTGCCAGCGGGCACAGGGGTGCGAGTGGGGGGCCTGGAAACACCATATATTTT.

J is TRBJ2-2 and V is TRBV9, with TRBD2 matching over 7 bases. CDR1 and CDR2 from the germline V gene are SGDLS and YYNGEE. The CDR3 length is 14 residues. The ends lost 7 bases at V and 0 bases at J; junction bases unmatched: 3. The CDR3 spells CASGGLTNTGELFF. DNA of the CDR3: TGTGCCAGCGGGGGACTAACGAACACCGGGGAGCTGTTTTTT.

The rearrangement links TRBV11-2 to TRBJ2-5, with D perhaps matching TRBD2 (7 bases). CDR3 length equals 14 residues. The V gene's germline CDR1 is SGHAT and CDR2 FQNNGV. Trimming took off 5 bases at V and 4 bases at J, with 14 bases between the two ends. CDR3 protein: CASSGIRGGETQYF. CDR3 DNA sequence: TGTGCCAGCAGCGGCATTAGGGGGGGAGAGACCCAGTACTTC.

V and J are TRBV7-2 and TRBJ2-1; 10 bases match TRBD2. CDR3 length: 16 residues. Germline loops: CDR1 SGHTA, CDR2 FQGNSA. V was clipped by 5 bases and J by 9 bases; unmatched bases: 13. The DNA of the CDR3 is TGTGCCAGCAGCCCTCAGACTAGCGGGCCCGGTGGTGAGCAGTTCTTC. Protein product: CASSPQTSGPGGEQFF.

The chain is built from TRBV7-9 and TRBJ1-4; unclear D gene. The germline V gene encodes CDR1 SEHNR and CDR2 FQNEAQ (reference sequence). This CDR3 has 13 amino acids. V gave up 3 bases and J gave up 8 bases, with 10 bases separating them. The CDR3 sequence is CASSFGRGEKLFF. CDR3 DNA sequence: TGTGCCAGCAGCTTTGGCCGAGGAGAAAAACTGTTTTTT.

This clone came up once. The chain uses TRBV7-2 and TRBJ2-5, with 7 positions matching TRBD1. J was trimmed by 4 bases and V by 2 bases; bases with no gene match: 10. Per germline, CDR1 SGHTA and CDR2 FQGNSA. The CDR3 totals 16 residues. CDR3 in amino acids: CASSLQRQGERETQYF. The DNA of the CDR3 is TGTGCCAGCAGCTTACAAAGACAGGGTGAGAGAGAGACCCAGTACTTC.

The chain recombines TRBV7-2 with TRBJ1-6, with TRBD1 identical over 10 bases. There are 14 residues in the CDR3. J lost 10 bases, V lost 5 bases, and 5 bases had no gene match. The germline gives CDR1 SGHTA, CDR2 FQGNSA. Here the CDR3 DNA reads TGTGCCAGCAGCGGGACAGGGGCGGCCTCACCCCTCCACTTT. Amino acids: CASSGTGAASPLHF. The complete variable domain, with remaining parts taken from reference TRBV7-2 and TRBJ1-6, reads GAGVSQSPSNKVTEKGKDVELRCDPISGHTALYWYRQSLGQGLEFLIYFQGNSAPDKSGLPSDRFSAERTGGSVSTLTIQRTQQEDSAVYLCASSGTGAASPLHFGNGTRLTVT.

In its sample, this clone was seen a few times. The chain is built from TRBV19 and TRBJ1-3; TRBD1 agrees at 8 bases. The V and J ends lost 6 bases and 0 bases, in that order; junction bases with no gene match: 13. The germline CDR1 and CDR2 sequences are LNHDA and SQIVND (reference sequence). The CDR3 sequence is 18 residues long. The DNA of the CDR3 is TGTGCCAGTAGAACCGGGACAGGACTACGATCCTCTGGAAACACCATATATTTT. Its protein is CASRTGTGLRSSGNTIYF.

The CDR3 nucleotides read TGTGCCAGCAGTGGACAGCCTTCCTACGAGCAGTACTTC. Translating gives CASSGQPSYEQYF. The V and J genes are TRBV27 and TRBJ2-7; TRBD1 is a possible D gene (6 bases). V lost 5 bases to trimming and J lost 1 base, with 9 bases between them. The CDR3 is made up of 13 amino acids. Germline CDR1 reads MNHEY; CDR2 reads SMNVEV (reference sequence).

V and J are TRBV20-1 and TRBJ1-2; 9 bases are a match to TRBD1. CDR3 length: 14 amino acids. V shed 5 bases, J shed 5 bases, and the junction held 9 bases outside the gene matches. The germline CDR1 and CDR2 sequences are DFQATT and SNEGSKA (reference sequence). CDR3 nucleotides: TGCAGTGCTGGTGGACAGGGGACTGCTTATGGCTACACCTTC. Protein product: CSAGGQGTAYGYTF.

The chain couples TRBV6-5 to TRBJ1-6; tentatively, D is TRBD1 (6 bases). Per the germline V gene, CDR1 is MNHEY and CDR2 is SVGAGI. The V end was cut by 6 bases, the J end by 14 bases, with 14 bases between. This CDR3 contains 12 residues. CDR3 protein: CASRLGTQALHF. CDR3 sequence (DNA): TGTGCCAGCAGACTCGGGACACAAGCCCTCCACTTT.

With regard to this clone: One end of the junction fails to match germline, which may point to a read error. DNA for the CDR3: TGCACCAGCAGCCAAGATGAGCGGGGACCCACAGATACGCAGTATTTT. Residues: CTSSQDERGPTDTQYF. V and J are TRBV4-1 and TRBJ2-3, with 7 nucleotides matching TRBD2. Per germline, CDR1 MGHRA and CDR2 YSYEKL. The CDR3 length is 16 residues.

CDR3 amino acids: CASSARPGQSYEQYV. In nucleotides, the CDR3 is TGTGCCAGCAGCGCCCGGCCGGGACAGAGCTACGAGCAGTACGTC. V is TRBV7-2 and J is TRBJ2-7; 7 bases agree with TRBD1. J gave up 3 bases and V 5 bases, and 10 bases lay outside the gene matches. This CDR3 has 15 amino acids. Germline V lookup: CDR1 SGHTA, CDR2 FQGNSA.

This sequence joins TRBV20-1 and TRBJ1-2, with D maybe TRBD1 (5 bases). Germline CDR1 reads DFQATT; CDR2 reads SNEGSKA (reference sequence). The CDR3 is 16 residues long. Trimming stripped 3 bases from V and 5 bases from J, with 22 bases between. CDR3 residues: CSASGRGKGQTYGYTF. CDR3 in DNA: TGCAGTGCTAGTGGGAGGGGAAAGGGGCAGACATATGGCTACACCTTC.

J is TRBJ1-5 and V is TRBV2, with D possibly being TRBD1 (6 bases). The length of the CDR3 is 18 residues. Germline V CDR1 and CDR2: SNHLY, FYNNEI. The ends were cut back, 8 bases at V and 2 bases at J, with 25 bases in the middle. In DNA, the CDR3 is TGTGCCAGCCACGGGACGATTTGGGGGCCTGAGGGCAATCAGCCCCAGCATTTT. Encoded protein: CASHGTIWGPEGNQPQHF.

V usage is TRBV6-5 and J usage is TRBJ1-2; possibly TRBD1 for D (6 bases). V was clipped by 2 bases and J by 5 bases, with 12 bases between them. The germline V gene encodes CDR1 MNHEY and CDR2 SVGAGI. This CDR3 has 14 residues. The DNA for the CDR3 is TGTGCCAGCAGTTACCGGGGGCGGGGGTATGGCTACACCTTC. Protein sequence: CASSYRGRGYGYTF.

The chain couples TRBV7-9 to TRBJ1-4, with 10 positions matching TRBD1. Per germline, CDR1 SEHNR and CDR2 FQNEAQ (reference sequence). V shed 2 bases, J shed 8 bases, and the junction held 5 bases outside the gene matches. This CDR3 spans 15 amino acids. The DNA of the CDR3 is TGTGCCAGCAGCTTAACGACAGGGGGCGAAGAAAAACTGTTTTTT. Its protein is CASSLTTGGEEKLFF.

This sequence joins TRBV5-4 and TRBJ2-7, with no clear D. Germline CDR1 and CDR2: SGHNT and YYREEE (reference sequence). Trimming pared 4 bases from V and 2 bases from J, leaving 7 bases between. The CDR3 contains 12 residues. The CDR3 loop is CASSDRAYEQYF. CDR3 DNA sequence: TGTGCCAGCAGCGACCGGGCCTACGAGCAGTACTTC.

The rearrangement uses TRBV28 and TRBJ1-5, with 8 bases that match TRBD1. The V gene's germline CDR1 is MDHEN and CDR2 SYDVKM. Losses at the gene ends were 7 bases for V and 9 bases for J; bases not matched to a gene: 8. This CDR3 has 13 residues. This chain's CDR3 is CASTDRAFGPQHF. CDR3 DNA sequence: TGTGCCAGCACGGACAGGGCCTTCGGGCCCCAGCATTTT.

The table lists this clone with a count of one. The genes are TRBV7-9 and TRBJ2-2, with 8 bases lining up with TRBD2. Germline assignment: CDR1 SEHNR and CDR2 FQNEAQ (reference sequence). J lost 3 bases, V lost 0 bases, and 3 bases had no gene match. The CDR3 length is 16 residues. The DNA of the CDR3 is TGTGCCAGCAGCTTAGCCGGCGGGAGGTACACCGGGGAGCTGTTTTTT. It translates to CASSLAGGRYTGELFF. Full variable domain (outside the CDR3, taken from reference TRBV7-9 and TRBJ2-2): DTGVSQNPRHKITKRGQNVTFRCDPISEHNRLYWYRQTLGQGPEFLTYFQNEAQLEKSRLLSDRFSAERPKGSFSTLEIQRTEQGDSAMYLCASSLAGGRYTGELFFGEGSRLTVL.

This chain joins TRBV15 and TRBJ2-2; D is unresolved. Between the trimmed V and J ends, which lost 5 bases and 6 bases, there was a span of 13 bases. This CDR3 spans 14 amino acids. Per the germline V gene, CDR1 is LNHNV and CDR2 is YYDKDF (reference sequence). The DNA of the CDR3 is TGTGCCACCAGCTCTCAACGGTACGCCGGGGAGCTGTTTTTT. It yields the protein CATSSQRYAGELFF.

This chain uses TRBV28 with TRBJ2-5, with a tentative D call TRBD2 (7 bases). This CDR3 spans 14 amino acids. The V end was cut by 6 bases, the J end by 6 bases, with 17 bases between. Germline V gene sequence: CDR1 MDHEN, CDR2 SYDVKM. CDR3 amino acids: CASSPNGGPKTQYF. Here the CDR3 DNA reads TGTGCCAGCAGCCCTAACGGGGGGCCGAAGACCCAGTACTTC.

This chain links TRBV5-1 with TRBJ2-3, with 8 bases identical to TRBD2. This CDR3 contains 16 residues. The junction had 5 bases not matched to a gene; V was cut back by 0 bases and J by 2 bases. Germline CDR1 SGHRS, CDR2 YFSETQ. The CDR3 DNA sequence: TGCGCCAGCAGCTTGGTTCCGGGAGGGAACACAGATACGCAGTATTTT. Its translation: CASSLVPGGNTDTQYF.